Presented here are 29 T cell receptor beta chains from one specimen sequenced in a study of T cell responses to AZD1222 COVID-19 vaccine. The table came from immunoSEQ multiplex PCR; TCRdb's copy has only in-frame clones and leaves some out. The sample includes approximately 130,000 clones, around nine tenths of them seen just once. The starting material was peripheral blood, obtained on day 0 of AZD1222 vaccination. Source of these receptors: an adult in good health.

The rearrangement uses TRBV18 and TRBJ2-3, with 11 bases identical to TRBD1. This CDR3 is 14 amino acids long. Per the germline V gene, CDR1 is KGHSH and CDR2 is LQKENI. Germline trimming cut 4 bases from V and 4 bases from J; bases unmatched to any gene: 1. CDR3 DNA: TGTGCCAGCTCACGGACAGGGGGCCCAGATACGCAGTATTTT. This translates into CASSRTGGPDTQYF.

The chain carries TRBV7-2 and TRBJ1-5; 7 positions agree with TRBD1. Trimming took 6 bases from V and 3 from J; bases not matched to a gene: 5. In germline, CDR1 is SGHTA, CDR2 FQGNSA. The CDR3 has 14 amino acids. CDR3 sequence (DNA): TGTGCCAGCAGGCCGGGGACAGTCAATCAGCCCCAGCATTTT. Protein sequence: CASRPGTVNQPQHF.

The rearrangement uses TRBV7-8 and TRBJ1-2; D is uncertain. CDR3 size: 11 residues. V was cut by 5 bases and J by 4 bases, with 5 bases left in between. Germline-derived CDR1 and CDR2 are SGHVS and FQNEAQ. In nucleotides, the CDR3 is TGTGCCAGCAGCCCCCTCTATGGCTACACCTTC. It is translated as CASSPLYGYTF. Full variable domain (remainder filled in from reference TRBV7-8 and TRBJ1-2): GAGVSQSPRYKVAKRGQDVALRCDPISGHVSLFWYQQALGQGPEFLTYFQNEAQLDKSGLPSDRFFAERPEGSVSTLKIQRTQQEDSAVYLCASSPLYGYTFGSGTRLTVV.

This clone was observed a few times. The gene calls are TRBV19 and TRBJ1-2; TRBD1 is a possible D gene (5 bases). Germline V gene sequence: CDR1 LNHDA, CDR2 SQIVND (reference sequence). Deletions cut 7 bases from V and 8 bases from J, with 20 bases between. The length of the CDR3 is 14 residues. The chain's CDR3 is CASTQTRGTEGYTF. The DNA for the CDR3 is TGTGCCAGTACCCAAACCAGAGGGACGGAAGGCTACACCTTC.

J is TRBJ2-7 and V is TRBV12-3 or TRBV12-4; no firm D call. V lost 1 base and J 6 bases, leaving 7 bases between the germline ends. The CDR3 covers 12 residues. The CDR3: CASSLEGLEQYF. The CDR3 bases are TGTGCCAGCAGTTTAGAAGGGCTCGAGCAGTACTTC.

The CDR3 sequence is CGSGANYGYTF. CDR3 sequence (DNA): TGTGGTAGTGGGGCTAACTATGGCTACACCTTC. V usage is TRBV28 and J usage is TRBJ1-2; D call uncertain. Germline assignment: CDR1 MDHEN and CDR2 SYDVKM. The CDR3 totals 11 residues.

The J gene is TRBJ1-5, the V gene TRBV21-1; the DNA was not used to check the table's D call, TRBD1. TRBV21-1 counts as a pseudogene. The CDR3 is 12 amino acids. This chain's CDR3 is CASKQGAGAQHF. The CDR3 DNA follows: TGTGCCAGCAAGCAGGGGGCAGGAGCCCAGCATTTT.

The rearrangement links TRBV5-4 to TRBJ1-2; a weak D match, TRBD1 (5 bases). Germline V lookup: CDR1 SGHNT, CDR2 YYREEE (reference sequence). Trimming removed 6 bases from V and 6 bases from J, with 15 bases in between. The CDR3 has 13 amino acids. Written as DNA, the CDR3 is TGTGCCAGCAATCGGGACGGATATGATGGCTACACCTTC. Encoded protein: CASNRDGYDGYTF. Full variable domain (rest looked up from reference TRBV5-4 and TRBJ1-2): ETGVTQSPTHLIKTRGQQVTLRCSSQSGHNTVSWYQQALGQGPQFIFQYYREEENGRGNFPPRFSGLQFPNYSSELNVNALELDDSALYLCASNRDGYDGYTFGSGTRLTVV.

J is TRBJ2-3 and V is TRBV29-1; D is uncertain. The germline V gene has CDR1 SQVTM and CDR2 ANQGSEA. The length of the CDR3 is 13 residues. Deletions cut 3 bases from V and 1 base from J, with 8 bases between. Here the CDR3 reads CSVDWPRTDTQYF. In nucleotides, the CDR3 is TGCAGCGTTGATTGGCCTCGCACAGATACGCAGTATTTT.

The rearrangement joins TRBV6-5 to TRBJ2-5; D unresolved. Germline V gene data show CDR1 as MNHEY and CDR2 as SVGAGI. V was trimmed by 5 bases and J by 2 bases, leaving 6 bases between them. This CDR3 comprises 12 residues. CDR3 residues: CASSPQQETQYF. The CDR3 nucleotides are TGTGCCAGCAGTCCCCAACAAGAGACCCAGTACTTC.

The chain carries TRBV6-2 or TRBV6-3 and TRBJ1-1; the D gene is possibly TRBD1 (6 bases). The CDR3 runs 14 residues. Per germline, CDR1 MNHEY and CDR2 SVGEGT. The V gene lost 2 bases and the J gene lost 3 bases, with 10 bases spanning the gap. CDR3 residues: CASSYVDRYTEAFF. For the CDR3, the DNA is TGTGCCAGCAGTTACGTGGACAGATACACTGAAGCTTTCTTT.

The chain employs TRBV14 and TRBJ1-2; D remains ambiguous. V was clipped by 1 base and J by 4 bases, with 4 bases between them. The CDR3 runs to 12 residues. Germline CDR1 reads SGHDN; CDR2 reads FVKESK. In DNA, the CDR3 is TGTGCCAGCAGCCAAGGACCCTATGGCTACACCTTC. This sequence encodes CASSQGPYGYTF.

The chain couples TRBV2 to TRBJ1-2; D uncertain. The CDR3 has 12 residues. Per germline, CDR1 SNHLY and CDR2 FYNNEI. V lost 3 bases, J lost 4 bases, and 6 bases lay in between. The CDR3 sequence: CASSEGIYGYTF. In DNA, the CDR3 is TGTGCCAGCAGTGAGGGTATCTATGGCTACACCTTC.

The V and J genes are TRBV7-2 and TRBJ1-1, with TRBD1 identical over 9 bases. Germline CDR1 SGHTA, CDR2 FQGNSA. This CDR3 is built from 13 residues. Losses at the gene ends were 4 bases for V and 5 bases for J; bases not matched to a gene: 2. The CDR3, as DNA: TGTGCCAGCAGCTCACAGGGGGCGACTGAAGCTTTCTTT. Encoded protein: CASSSQGATEAFF.

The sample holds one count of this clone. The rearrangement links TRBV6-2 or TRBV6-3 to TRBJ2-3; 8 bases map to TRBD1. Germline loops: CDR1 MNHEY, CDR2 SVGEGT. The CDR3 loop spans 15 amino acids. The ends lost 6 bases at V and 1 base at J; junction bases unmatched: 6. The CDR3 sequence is CASSRRTGRTDTQYF. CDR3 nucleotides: TGTGCCAGCAGCCGAAGGACAGGGCGCACAGATACGCAGTATTTT.

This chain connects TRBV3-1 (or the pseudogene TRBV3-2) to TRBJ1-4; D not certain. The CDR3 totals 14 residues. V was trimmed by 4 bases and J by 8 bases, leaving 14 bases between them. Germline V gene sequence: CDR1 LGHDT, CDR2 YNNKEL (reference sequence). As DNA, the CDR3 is TGTGCCAGCAGCCCCCCCTCCCAGGACGAAAAACTGTTTTTT. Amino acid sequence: CASSPPSQDEKLFF.

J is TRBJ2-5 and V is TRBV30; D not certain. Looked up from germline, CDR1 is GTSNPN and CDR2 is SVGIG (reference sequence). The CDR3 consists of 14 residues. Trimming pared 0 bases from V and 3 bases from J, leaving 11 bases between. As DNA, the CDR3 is TGTGCCTGGAGTGTGGGGAACGTGGAAGAGACCCAGTACTTC. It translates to CAWSVGNVEETQYF.

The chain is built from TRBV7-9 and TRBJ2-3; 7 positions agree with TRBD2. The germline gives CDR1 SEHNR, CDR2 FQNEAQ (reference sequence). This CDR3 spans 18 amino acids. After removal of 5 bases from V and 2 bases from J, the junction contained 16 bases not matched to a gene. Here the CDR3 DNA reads TGTGCCAGCAGCACGAGAATAGCATCCGGGACTATCACAGATACGCAGTATTTT. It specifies CASSTRIASGTITDTQYF. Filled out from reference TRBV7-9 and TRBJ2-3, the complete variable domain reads DTGVSQNPRHKITKRGQNVTFRCDPISEHNRLYWYRQTLGQGPEFLTYFQNEAQLEKSRLLSDRFSAERPKGSFSTLEIQRTEQGDSAMYLCASSTRIASGTITDTQYFGPGTRLTVL.

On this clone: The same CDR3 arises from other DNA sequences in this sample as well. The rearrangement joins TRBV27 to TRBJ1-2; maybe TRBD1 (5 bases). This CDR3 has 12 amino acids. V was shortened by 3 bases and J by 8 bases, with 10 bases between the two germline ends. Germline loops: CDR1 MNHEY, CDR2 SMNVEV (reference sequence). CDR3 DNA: TGTGCCAGCAGTTTCCAGGGTGAGGGCTACACCTTC. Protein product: CASSFQGEGYTF.

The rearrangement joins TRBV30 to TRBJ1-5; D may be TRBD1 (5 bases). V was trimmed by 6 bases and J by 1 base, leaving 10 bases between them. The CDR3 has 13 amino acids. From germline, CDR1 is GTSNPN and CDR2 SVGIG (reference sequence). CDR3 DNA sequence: TGTGCCTGTACTACAGGAAGCAATCAGCCCCAGCATTTT. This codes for CACTTGSNQPQHF.

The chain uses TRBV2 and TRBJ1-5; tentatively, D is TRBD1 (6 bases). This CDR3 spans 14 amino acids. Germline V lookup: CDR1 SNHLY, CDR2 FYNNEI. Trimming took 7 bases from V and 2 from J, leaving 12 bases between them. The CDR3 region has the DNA TGTGCCAGCATAGGGGGACCCGGCAATCAGCCCCAGCATTTT. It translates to CASIGGPGNQPQHF.

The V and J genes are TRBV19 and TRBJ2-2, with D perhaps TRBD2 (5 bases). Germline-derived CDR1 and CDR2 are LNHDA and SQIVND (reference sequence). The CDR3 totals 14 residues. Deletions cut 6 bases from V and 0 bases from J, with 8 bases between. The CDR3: CASRRGPNTGELFF. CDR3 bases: TGTGCCAGTAGGAGAGGGCCGAACACCGGGGAGCTGTTTTTT.

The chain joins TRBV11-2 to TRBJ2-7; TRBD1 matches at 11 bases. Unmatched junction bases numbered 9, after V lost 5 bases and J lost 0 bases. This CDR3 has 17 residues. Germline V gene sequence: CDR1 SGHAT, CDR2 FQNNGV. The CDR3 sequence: CASSRGQGGKSSYEQYF. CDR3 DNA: TGTGCCAGCAGCCGGGGACAGGGGGGCAAAAGCTCCTACGAGCAGTACTTC.

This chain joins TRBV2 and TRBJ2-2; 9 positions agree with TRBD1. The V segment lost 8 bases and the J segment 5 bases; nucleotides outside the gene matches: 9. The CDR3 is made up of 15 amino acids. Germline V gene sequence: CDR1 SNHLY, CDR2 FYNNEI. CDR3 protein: CASGSTGGWTGELFF. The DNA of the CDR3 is TGTGCCAGCGGATCTACAGGGGGCTGGACCGGGGAGCTGTTTTTT.

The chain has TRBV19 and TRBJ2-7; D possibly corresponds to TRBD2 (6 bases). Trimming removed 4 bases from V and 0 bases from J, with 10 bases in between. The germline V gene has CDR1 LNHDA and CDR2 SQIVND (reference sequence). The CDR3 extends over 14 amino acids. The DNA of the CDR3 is TGTGCCAGTAGTAGGGGGGTCCCCTCCTACGAGCAGTACTTC. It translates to CASSRGVPSYEQYF.

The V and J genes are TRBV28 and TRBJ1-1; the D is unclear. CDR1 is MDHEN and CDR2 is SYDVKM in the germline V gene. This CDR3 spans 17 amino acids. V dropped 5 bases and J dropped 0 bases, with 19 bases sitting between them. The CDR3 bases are TGTGCCAGCAGTCCCAATCCGGGATTCCTCATGAACACTGAAGCTTTCTTT. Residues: CASSPNPGFLMNTEAFF.

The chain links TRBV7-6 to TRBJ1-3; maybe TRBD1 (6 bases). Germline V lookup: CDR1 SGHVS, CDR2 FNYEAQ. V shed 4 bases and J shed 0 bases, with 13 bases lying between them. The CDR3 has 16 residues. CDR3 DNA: TGTGCCAGCAGCTCGAGGACAGCGAGCTCTGGAAACACCATATATTTT. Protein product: CASSSRTASSGNTIYF.

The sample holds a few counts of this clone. Here the CDR3 DNA reads TGTGCCAGCAGCTCGTCGGGGGCGTCGTTATACGAGCAGTACTTC. This gives the protein CASSSSGASLYEQYF. The chain recombines TRBV5-8 with TRBJ2-7, with D perhaps matching TRBD1 or TRBD2 (6 bases each). The CDR3 contains 15 residues. Germline V CDR1 and CDR2: SGHTS, YDEGEE. Trimming cost V 3 bases and J 4 bases, with 17 bases left between them.

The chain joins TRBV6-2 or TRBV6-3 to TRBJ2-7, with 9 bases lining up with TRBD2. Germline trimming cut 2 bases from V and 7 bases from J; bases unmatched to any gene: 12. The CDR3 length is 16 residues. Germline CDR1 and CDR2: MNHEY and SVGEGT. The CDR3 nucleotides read TGTGCCAGCAGTTACCACGGGCTAGCGGGGATGGGGGAGCAGTACTTC. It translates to CASSYHGLAGMGEQYF.